A single sample is the source of the 31 T cell receptor beta chains below, sequenced in a study of shared clonotypes between healthy human individuals. Profiling relied on immunoSEQ multiplex PCR, and the TCRdb table lists in-frame clones only, not all of them. The data contain about 1 million clones, around 74% of them singletons. Sequenced sample: memory CD4+ T cells sorted from blood. The sample's subset: CD45RA-negative fraction. The receptors originated from a man between 18 and 35 years old in good health.

The chain recombines TRBV10-2 with TRBJ1-2; 7 bases agree with TRBD1. Germline lookup yields CDR1 WSHSY and CDR2 SAAADI. The V and J ends lost 3 bases and 5 bases, in that order; junction bases with no gene match: 9. The CDR3 has 15 residues. For the CDR3, the DNA is TGCGCCAGCAGTGATACCCGGACAGGAGCATATGGCTACACCTTC. This encodes CASSDTRTGAYGYTF.

The chain joins TRBV4-1 to TRBJ2-5; TRBD2 agrees at 11 bases. The germline V gene has CDR1 MGHRA and CDR2 YSYEKL. The ends lost 5 bases at V and 3 bases at J; junction bases unmatched: 8. CDR3 length equals 16 residues. The CDR3 loop is CASSATSGVAKETQYF. CDR3 in DNA: TGCGCCAGCAGCGCGACTAGCGGGGTCGCCAAAGAGACCCAGTACTTC.

A note on this clone: Other nucleotide sequences from this sample produce the same CDR3. The J gene is TRBJ2-7, the V gene TRBV2, with a tentative D call TRBD2 (5 bases). This CDR3 spans 11 amino acids. Between the trimmed V and J ends, which lost 9 bases and 2 bases, there was a span of 8 bases. Germline CDR1 SNHLY, CDR2 FYNNEI. CDR3 in amino acids: CASTRAYEQYF. The DNA of the CDR3 is TGTGCCAGTACTAGAGCCTACGAGCAGTACTTC.

This clone has just a few counts. This sequence joins TRBV5-1 and TRBJ1-6, with TRBD1 matching over 8 bases. V gave up 4 bases and J gave up 5 bases; unmatched junction bases: 5. This CDR3 is 15 amino acids long. Germline V lookup: CDR1 SGHRS, CDR2 YFSETQ. CDR3 in DNA: TGCGCCAGCAGCACTGGACAGGGTGATAATTCACCCCTCCACTTT. Amino acid sequence: CASSTGQGDNSPLHF.

This clone was observed a single time. The rearrangement links TRBV7-9 to TRBJ2-5, with a possible D match to TRBD1 (6 bases). This CDR3 contains 16 residues. V lost 7 bases to trimming and J lost 2 bases, with 20 bases between them. The germline CDR1 and CDR2 sequences are SEHNR and FQNEAQ (reference sequence). This CDR3 is CASTLTGKGEQETQYF. In nucleotides, the CDR3 is TGTGCCAGCACCCTCACCGGGAAGGGGGAGCAAGAGACCCAGTACTTC.

The V and J genes are TRBV30 and TRBJ2-2, with TRBD1 matching 8 bases. This CDR3 contains 13 residues. Germline V gene lookup returns CDR1 GTSNPN and CDR2 SVGIG (reference sequence). V dropped 7 bases and J dropped 1; count of bases not matched to a gene: 2. The CDR3 sequence: CALGQVNTGELFF. CDR3 in DNA: TGTGCCTTGGGACAGGTGAACACCGGGGAGCTGTTTTTT.

This chain joins TRBV5-6 and TRBJ1-1; D might be TRBD1 (6 bases). The CDR3 totals 13 residues. In germline, CDR1 is SGHDT, CDR2 YYEEEE. V was pared by 6 bases and J by 1 base, with 10 bases between. The CDR3 spells CASTGTKNTEAFF. CDR3 nucleotide sequence: TGTGCCAGCACCGGGACAAAGAACACTGAAGCTTTCTTT.

This clone was seen many times. The CDR3 bases are TGTGCCAGCAGCGTTGGGACTAGCGGGGCGTACGAGCAGTACTTC. The encoded protein is CASSVGTSGAYEQYF. V is TRBV2 and J is TRBJ2-7, with 13 bases aligning to TRBD2. Germline V lookup: CDR1 SNHLY, CDR2 FYNNEI. V lost 6 bases and J lost 4; bases outside the gene matches: 6. The CDR3 runs to 15 residues.

This chain joins TRBV6-5 and TRBJ2-7; D ambiguous. Trimming pared 9 bases from V and 3 bases from J, leaving 12 bases between. The germline V gene has CDR1 MNHEY and CDR2 SVGAGI. The CDR3 is 12 residues long. The CDR3 DNA reads TGTGCCAGTTCCCCCCTTGTCTACGAGCAGTACTTC. As protein: CASSPLVYEQYF.

The chain recombines TRBV25-1 with TRBJ1-2, with D hard to call. This CDR3 region has 11 residues. V lost 4 bases and J lost 8, with 8 bases in between. In germline, CDR1 is MGHDK, CDR2 SYGVNS. In nucleotides, the CDR3 is TGTGCCAGCAGTGCCTTATACGGCTACACCTTC. Translated: CASSALYGYTF.

The chain employs TRBV5-4 and TRBJ2-3; 8 bases are a match to TRBD2. CDR1 and CDR2 from the germline V gene are SGHNT and YYREEE (reference sequence). The V gene end was trimmed by 1 base and the J gene end by 4 bases; junction bases not matched to a gene: 2. This CDR3 contains 14 residues. CDR3 in DNA: TGTGCCAGCAGCTTGCGGGAGGGGCCAGATACGCAGTATTTT. This codes for CASSLREGPDTQYF.

As concerns this clone: A read error may explain this, as a much larger clone is one base away. Different DNA sequences within this sample yield the same CDR3. This chain links TRBV5-1 with TRBJ1-2; D is possibly TRBD1 (6 bases). The CDR3 consists of 13 residues. Trimming cost V 4 bases and J 2 bases, with 9 bases left between them. The germline V gene encodes CDR1 SGHRS and CDR2 YFSETQ. The DNA for the CDR3 is TGCGCCAGCAGCCCAGACAGGAACTATGGCTACACCTTC. It translates to CASSPDRNYGYTF. The entire variable domain, with the rest obtained from reference TRBV5-1 and TRBJ1-2, is as follows: KAGVTQTPRYLIKTRGQQVTLSCSPISGHRSVSWYQQTPGQGLQFLFEYFSETQRNKGNFPGRFSGRQFSNSRSEMNVSTLELGDSALYLCASSPDRNYGYTFGSGTRLTVV.

V gene TRBV10-2 combines with J gene TRBJ1-1; D remains ambiguous. Trimming took off 5 bases at V and 10 bases at J, with 14 bases between the two ends. This CDR3 region has 12 residues. Germline values: CDR1 WSHSY, CDR2 SAAADI. The CDR3 DNA is TGCGCCAGCAGTCCGGACCCGGCCCCAGCTTTCTTT. This translates into CASSPDPAPAFF.

On this clone itself: Different DNA sequences within this sample yield the same CDR3. This rearrangement joins TRBV7-2 to TRBJ2-1; D gene ambiguous. The CDR3 consists of 11 residues. The germline CDR1 and CDR2 sequences are SGHTA and FQGNSA. Trimming removed 2 bases from V and 5 bases from J, with 1 base in between. This CDR3 is CASSLNNEQFF. The CDR3 DNA reads as TGTGCCAGCAGCTTAAACAATGAGCAGTTCTTC.

The V gene is TRBV5-1, the J gene TRBJ2-7; TRBD1 is a possible D gene (6 bases). In germline, CDR1 is SGHRS, CDR2 YFSETQ. The CDR3 contains 16 residues. Deletions cut 3 bases from V and 0 bases from J, with 16 bases between. The CDR3 nucleotides read TGCGCCAGCAGCTCCCGGGACAACACCTACTCCTACGAGCAGTACTTC. Translated, it gives CASSSRDNTYSYEQYF.

The V and J genes are TRBV30 and TRBJ2-6; D not resolved. This CDR3 has 14 amino acids. CDR1 and CDR2 (germline): GTSNPN, SVGIG (reference sequence). V dropped 3 bases and J dropped 4 bases, with 10 bases sitting between them. The CDR3 sequence: CAWRLGLGANVLTF. CDR3 in DNA: TGTGCCTGGAGGCTCGGGCTGGGGGCCAACGTCCTGACTTTC.

This clone was found many times. The chain uses TRBV10-3 and TRBJ1-4; tentative D call: TRBD1 (5 bases). The CDR3 is 15 residues long. Germline CDR1 ENHRY, CDR2 SYGVKD. The germline V and J ends were trimmed by 0 bases and 0 bases, with 5 bases remaining between them. Written as DNA, the CDR3 is TGTGCCATCAGTGAGTCGGGGCCAACTAATGAAAAACTGTTTTTT. Protein product: CAISESGPTNEKLFF.

Regarding this clone: The same CDR3 is also encoded by other DNA sequences in this sample. V is TRBV18 and J is TRBJ2-7; TRBD2 might be the D (6 bases). The CDR3 runs to 14 residues. Trimming left V 3 bases short and J 0 bases short, with 9 bases between. CDR1 and CDR2 (germline): KGHSH, LQKENI. The CDR3 nucleotides read TGTGCCAGCTCACCCGGGACTTTCTCCTACGAGCAGTACTTC. The encoded protein is CASSPGTFSYEQYF.

The gene calls are TRBV30 and TRBJ1-1, with a tentative D call TRBD1 (6 bases). The CDR3 loop spans 14 amino acids. With 4 bases removed from V and 0 bases from J, the gap between germline ends came to 12 bases. Germline assignment: CDR1 GTSNPN and CDR2 SVGIG (reference sequence). The CDR3 protein is CAWTSGDMNTEAFF. The CDR3 DNA reads TGTGCCTGGACCTCGGGGGACATGAACACTGAAGCTTTCTTT. The full variable domain, with the rest looked up from reference TRBV30 and TRBJ1-1, is SQTIHQWPATLVQPVGSPLSLECTVEGTSNPNLYWYRQAAGRGLQLLFYSVGIGQISSEVPQNLSASRPQDRQFILSSKKLLLSDSGFYLCAWTSGDMNTEAFFGQGTRLTVV.

A note on this clone: Other DNA sequences of this sample code for an identical CDR3. The J gene is TRBJ2-5, the V gene TRBV25-1, with a tentative D call TRBD2 (6 bases). Germline CDR1 and CDR2: MGHDK and SYGVNS. V gave up 1 base and J gave up 1 base, with 7 bases separating them. This CDR3 is built from 14 residues. CDR3 coding DNA: TGTGCCAGCAGTGAATTGGGGGGCCAAGAGACCCAGTACTTC. It yields the protein CASSELGGQETQYF.

This clone appeared once. The rearrangement uses TRBV10-3 and TRBJ1-4, with D uncertain. V was clipped by 6 bases and J by 0 bases, with 8 bases between them. Germline V gives CDR1 ENHRY, CDR2 SYGVKD. CDR3 length: 14 residues. Written as DNA, the CDR3 is TGTGCCATCAGCAACAGTGCAACTAATGAAAAACTGTTTTTT. Translation gives CAISNSATNEKLFF.

The chain uses TRBV27 and TRBJ2-3; tentatively, D is TRBD2 (6 bases). CDR3 length equals 17 residues. CDR1 is MNHEY, CDR2 SMNVEV, per germline (reference sequence). The V end lost 4 bases, the J end lost 3 bases, and 20 bases lay between the germline ends. This chain's CDR3 is CASSSPFRSAGTDTQYF. The DNA for the CDR3 is TGTGCCAGCAGTTCCCCATTTCGCAGCGCGGGGACAGATACGCAGTATTTT.

CDR3 loop: CASKLAGLYNEQFF. The DNA of the CDR3 is TGTGCCAGCAAACTAGCGGGGCTTTACAATGAGCAGTTCTTC. The rearrangement uses TRBV2 and TRBJ2-1, with 10 bases aligning to TRBD2. This CDR3 is built from 14 residues. The V gene's germline CDR1 is SNHLY and CDR2 FYNNEI. Trimming took 7 bases from V and 4 from J; bases not matched to a gene: 4.

This clone was recorded once. CDR3 amino acids: CAISDGLSSGNTIYF. The CDR3 DNA is TGTGCCATCAGTGATGGGTTAAGCTCTGGAAACACCATATATTTT. This chain uses TRBV10-3 with TRBJ1-3; D gene unclear. The CDR3 covers 15 residues. CDR1 ENHRY and CDR2 SYGVKD come from the germline V gene. Trimming cost V 3 bases and J 0 bases, with 9 bases left between them.

This chain joins TRBV7-2 and TRBJ2-7, with D perhaps TRBD2 (6 bases). Germline V lookup: CDR1 SGHTA, CDR2 FQGNSA. V lost 3 bases, J lost 0 bases, and 12 bases lay in between. This CDR3 is 15 amino acids long. Written as DNA, the CDR3 is TGTGCCAGCAGCTTCTCGGGACTCAACTCCTACGAGCAGTACTTC. Translating gives CASSFSGLNSYEQYF.

The rearrangement joins TRBV11-1 to TRBJ2-6; D gene uncertain. This CDR3 has 15 amino acids. Trimming shortened V by 3 bases and J by 2 bases, and 8 bases separated the two germline ends. CDR1 SGHAT and CDR2 FQDESV come from the germline V gene (reference sequence). The CDR3 region has the DNA TGTGCCAGCAGCTTCGCGGATGCTGGGGCCAACGTCCTGACTTTC. This translates into CASSFADAGANVLTF.

This chain uses TRBV2 with TRBJ2-3; the match to TRBD1 covers 7 bases. The CDR3 length is 14 residues. The germline V gene encodes CDR1 SNHLY and CDR2 FYNNEI. The V and J ends lost 10 bases and 3 bases, in that order; junction bases with no gene match: 10. CDR3: CATGGRDETDTQYF. The CDR3 DNA reads TGTGCCACAGGGGGTCGGGACGAGACAGATACGCAGTATTTT.

The genes are TRBV12-2 and TRBJ1-6; TRBD1 is the table's D call and was not checked against the DNA. TRBV12-2 is given as a pseudogene. This CDR3 region has 15 residues. The CDR3 loop is CASRLGGPGDSPLHF. CDR3 DNA: TGTGCAAGTCGCTTAGGGGGCCCTGGAGATTCACCCCTCCACTTT.

The gene calls are TRBV9 and TRBJ2-3; a possible D gene is TRBD1 (5 bases). The CDR3 extends over 14 amino acids. V lost 1 base to trimming and J lost 4 bases, with 10 bases between them. Germline V gene data show CDR1 as SGDLS and CDR2 as YYNGEE. In DNA, the CDR3 is TGTGCCAGCAGCGTATCCAGGGCCCCAGATACGCAGTATTTT. This codes for CASSVSRAPDTQYF.

V usage is TRBV27 and J usage is TRBJ2-7; 9 bases align to TRBD2. The CDR3 covers 15 residues. With 3 bases clipped from V and 3 bases from J, the junction kept 6 bases outside the gene matches. Germline-derived CDR1 and CDR2 are MNHEY and SMNVEV (reference sequence). Here the CDR3 DNA reads TGTGCCAGCAGTTTTTTTCCTAGCGGGGTCTACGAGCAGTACTTC. Amino acids: CASSFFPSGVYEQYF.

The V call is TRBV5-6, the J call TRBJ1-2; the match to TRBD1 covers 9 bases. Germline lookup yields CDR1 SGHDT and CDR2 YYEEEE. The CDR3 has 16 residues. V shed 4 bases, J shed 8 bases, and the junction held 15 bases outside the gene matches. Here the CDR3 reads CASSIGQGRSNGGYTF. The CDR3 nucleotides read TGTGCCAGCAGCATTGGACAGGGGAGATCGAACGGCGGCTACACCTTC.